These T cell receptor beta chains were read from a single sample in a study of blood T cell repertoires in COVID-19. The data were produced by immunoSEQ multiplex PCR, yet TCRdb's version contains in-frame clones alone and is incomplete. The repertoire holds 200,000 to 250,000 clones, with just over 90% as singletons. The sequenced sample consisted of peripheral blood. The receptors stem from a man aged 25-40 years with acute or convalescent COVID-19. CDR3s include the opening cysteine and the closing phenylalanine or tryptophan. The D gene is left open where the match is weak. For some rows the clone size is stated as once, few or many, or as a class when expanded; others skip it.

j_call | d_call | clone_size | v_call | cdr3_aa | cdr3_nt
TRBJ2-7 | - | - | TRBV29-1 | CSVVTAPYEQYF | TGCAGCGTTGTAACAGCTCCATACGAGCAGTACTTC
TRBJ2-7 | - | - | TRBV6-5 | CASSYDHSTYEQYF | TGTGCCAGCAGTTACGATCACAGCACCTACGAGCAGTACTTC
TRBJ1-1 | - | - | TRBV5-1 | CASSFEVLTEAFF | TGCGCCAGCAGCTTTGAGGTACTGACTGAAGCTTTCTTT
TRBJ1-2 | - | once | TRBV12-3/TRBV12-4 | CASSPDSSKGYTF | TGTGCCAGCAGCCCGGACAGCTCAAAGGGCTACACCTTC
TRBJ1-5 | - | - | TRBV18 | CASSPQGHPYQPQHF | TGTGCCAGCTCACCCCAGGGACACCCTTATCAGCCCCAGCATTTT
TRBJ2-3 | TRBD2 | - | TRBV18 | CASSPIAGGTDTQYF | TGTGCCAGCTCTCCTATAGCGGGAGGAACAGATACGCAGTATTTT
TRBJ2-7 | - | - | TRBV5-4 | CASSLVDGGEQYF | TGTGCCAGCAGCTTAGTCGACGGCGGCGAGCAGTACTTC
TRBJ2-7 | TRBD2 | - | TRBV19 | CASSTSTGGLAGLDEQYF | TGTGCCAGTAGTACCTCGACGGGGGGACTAGCGGGTTTAGACGAGCAGTACTTC
TRBJ2-2 | - | - | TRBV10-1 | CASSPNTGELFF | TGCGCCAGCAGTCCTAACACCGGGGAGCTGTTTTTT
TRBJ2-7 | - | - | TRBV30 | CAWSPSRVAYEQYF | TGTGCCTGGAGCCCATCCAGGGTGGCCTACGAGCAGTACTTC
TRBJ1-4 | TRBD1 | - | TRBV28 | CASSRQGGDEKLFF | TGTGCCAGCAGTCGACAGGGGGGCGATGAAAAACTGTTTTTT
TRBJ2-1 | - | - | TRBV19 | CASKSGSYNEQFF | TGTGCCAGTAAAAGCGGATCTTACAATGAGCAGTTCTTC
TRBJ2-1 | - | - | TRBV19 | CASSLTASSYNEQFF | TGTGCCAGTAGTCTGACAGCGAGCTCCTACAATGAGCAGTTCTTC
TRBJ2-7 | - | - | TRBV10-3 | CAISTATGYYEQYF | TGTGCCATCAGTACAGCGACAGGATACTACGAGCAGTACTTC
TRBJ2-3 | - | - | TRBV10-1 | CASSVGPSTDTQYF | TGCGCCAGCAGTGTTGGCCCCAGCACAGATACGCAGTATTTT
TRBJ1-2 | - | - | TRBV24-1 | CATRPNRENAGYTF | TGTGCCACCCGACCCAACCGGGAGAATGCTGGCTACACCTTC
TRBJ2-6 | TRBD1 | - | TRBV14 | CASSDRRNSGANVLTF | TGTGCCAGCTCGGACAGGCGTAACTCTGGGGCCAACGTCCTGACTTTC
TRBJ2-2 | TRBD2 | - | TRBV4-1 | CASSQEELAGGWGGELFF | TGCGCCAGCAGCCAAGAGGAACTAGCGGGAGGCTGGGGCGGGGAGCTGTTTTTT
TRBJ1-6 | TRBD1 | many | TRBV10-1 | CASRFSRGKMNNSPLHF | TGCGCCAGCCGGTTCAGCAGGGGGAAGATGAATAATTCACCCCTCCACTTT
TRBJ2-2 | - | - | TRBV5-1 | CASSFLSNPNTGELFF | TGCGCCAGCAGCTTTTTGTCAAATCCGAACACCGGGGAGCTGTTTTTT
TRBJ1-1 | - | - | TRBV7-9 | CASSPTVRFTNTEAFF | TGTGCCAGCAGCCCCACGGTGAGGTTTACGAACACTGAAGCTTTCTTT
TRBJ2-7 | - | - | TRBV15 | CATSRENPGTYEQYF | TGTGCCACCAGCAGAGAAAACCCAGGCACCTACGAGCAGTACTTC
TRBJ1-1 | TRBD1 | - | TRBV4-1 | CASSQDQGAGGAEAFF | TGCGCCAGCAGCCAAGATCAAGGGGCAGGGGGCGCTGAAGCTTTCTTT
TRBJ2-1 | TRBD2 | - | TRBV2 | CASSRTSLNEQFF | TGTGCCAGCAGTCGGACTAGTCTGAATGAGCAGTTCTTC
TRBJ2-1 | TRBD2 | - | TRBV3-1/TRBV3-2 | CASSFAGTSYEQFF | TGTGCCAGCAGCTTCGCCGGGACTAGCTATGAGCAGTTCTTC
TRBJ1-2 | TRBD1 | - | TRBV2 | CARRGREGSNYGYTF | TGTGCCAGAAGGGGGCGCGAGGGTTCTAACTATGGCTACACCTTC
TRBJ2-1 | - | few | TRBV14 | CASSQVRGSYNEQFF | TGTGCCAGCAGCCAAGTTAGGGGGTCCTACAATGAGCAGTTCTTC
TRBJ1-5 | TRBD1 | - | TRBV5-6 | CASSLYKQGWDQPQHF | TGTGCCAGCAGCTTATACAAACAGGGGTGGGATCAGCCCCAGCATTTT
TRBJ1-5 | - | - | TRBV15 | CATSRDGGYQPQHF | TGTGCCACCAGCAGAGACGGGGGATATCAGCCCCAGCATTTT
TRBJ2-2 | - | - | TRBV5-1 | CASSPEGVSTGELFF | TGCGCCAGCAGCCCCGAGGGGGTGTCCACCGGGGAGCTGTTTTTT
TRBJ2-3 | - | - | TRBV10-3 | CAISDTSRGDPDTQYF | TGTGCCATCAGTGACACATCCAGGGGAGACCCAGATACGCAGTATTTT